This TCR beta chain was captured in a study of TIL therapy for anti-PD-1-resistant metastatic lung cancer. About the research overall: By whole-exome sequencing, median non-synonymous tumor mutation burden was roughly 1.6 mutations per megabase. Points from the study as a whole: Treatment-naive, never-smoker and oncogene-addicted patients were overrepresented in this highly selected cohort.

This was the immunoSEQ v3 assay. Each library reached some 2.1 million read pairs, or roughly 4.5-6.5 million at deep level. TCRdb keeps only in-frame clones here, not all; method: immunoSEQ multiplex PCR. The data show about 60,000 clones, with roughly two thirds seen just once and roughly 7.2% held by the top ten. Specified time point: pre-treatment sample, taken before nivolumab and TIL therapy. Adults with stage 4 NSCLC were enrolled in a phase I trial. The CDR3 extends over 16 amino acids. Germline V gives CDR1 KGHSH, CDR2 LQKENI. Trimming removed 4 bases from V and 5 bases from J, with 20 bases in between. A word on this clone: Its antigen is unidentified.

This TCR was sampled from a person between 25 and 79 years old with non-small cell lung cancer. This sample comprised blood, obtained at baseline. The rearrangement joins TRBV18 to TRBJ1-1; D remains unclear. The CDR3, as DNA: TGTGCCAGCTCACGTACCTTGGGGTTGGGTCCTACTGAAGCTTTCTTT. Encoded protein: CASSRTLGLGPTEAFF. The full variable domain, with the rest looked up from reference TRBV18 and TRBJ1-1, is NAGVMQNPRHLVRRRGQEARLRCSPMKGHSHVYWYRQLPEEGLKFMVYLQKENIIDESGMPKERFSAEFPKEGPSILRIQQVVRGDSAAYFCASSRTLGLGPTEAFFGQGTRLTVV.